A single sample is the source of the 18 T cell receptor beta chains below, sequenced in a study of blood T cell repertoires in COVID-19. The assay was immunoSEQ multiplex PCR, and TCRdb's table has in-frame clones only and misses some. This repertoire shows fewer than 250,000 clones, 80% to 90% found once; its top ten account for about 15%. Sequencing used PBMCs or T cells enriched from blood (not recorded which). The receptors originated from a woman aged 45-59 years with acute COVID-19.

J is TRBJ2-7 and V is TRBV7-2; perhaps TRBD2 as D (6 bases). Germline V gene sequence: CDR1 SGHTA, CDR2 FQGNSA. V was pared by 5 bases and J by 6 bases, with 17 bases between. This CDR3 has 14 amino acids. CDR3 sequence (DNA): TGTGCCAGCAGCCCTCGACTAGGGCCAGGCGAGCAGTACTTC. It codes for CASSPRLGPGEQYF.

The chain combines TRBV7-2 with TRBJ2-1; 11 bases align to TRBD2. Germline assignment: CDR1 SGHTA and CDR2 FQGNSA. V lost 4 bases, J lost 10 bases, and 12 bases stayed unmatched. The CDR3 runs 16 residues. The CDR3 region has the DNA TGTGCCAGCAGCTATCAGGGGGGGACTAGCGGTCAGGAGCAGTTCTTC. This encodes CASSYQGGTSGQEQFF.

V is TRBV27 and J is TRBJ1-1; 8 bases fit TRBD1. The CDR3 is made up of 15 amino acids. The germline gives CDR1 MNHEY, CDR2 SMNVEV (reference sequence). V dropped 6 bases and J dropped 4; count of bases not matched to a gene: 10. The CDR3: CASRYPGQGGTEAFF. The CDR3 DNA reads TGTGCCAGCAGATACCCCGGACAGGGTGGCACTGAAGCTTTCTTT.

The chain joins TRBV5-8 to TRBJ1-5; 9 bases match TRBD1. CDR1 is SGHTS and CDR2 is YDEGEE in the germline V gene. The CDR3 consists of 16 residues. V lost 2 bases and J lost 7; bases outside the gene matches: 10. For the CDR3, the DNA is TGTGCCAGCAGCTTTTGGACAGGGGCTTCCAGGCAGCCCCAGCATTTT. Translated, it gives CASSFWTGASRQPQHF.

CDR3 sequence (DNA): TGTGCCAGCAGTTACTCGCCCAGGGGGCCTGGCTACACCTTC. This gives the protein CASSYSPRGPGYTF. The chain recombines TRBV6-2 or TRBV6-3 with TRBJ1-2, with TRBD1 matching over 8 bases. The CDR3 is made up of 14 amino acids. V dropped 0 bases and J dropped 7; count of bases not matched to a gene: 4. The germline CDR1 and CDR2 sequences are MNHEY and SVGEGT.

This clone has just a few counts. The chain links TRBV19 to TRBJ2-7; 12 bases align to TRBD2. The CDR3 has 17 amino acids. Germline values: CDR1 LNHDA, CDR2 SQIVND (reference sequence). V lost 5 bases, J lost 3 bases, and 11 bases stayed unmatched. CDR3 sequence (DNA): TGTGCCAGTAGTCCGATACTAGCGGGAGGCCGGGGCTACGAGCAGTACTTC. It encodes CASSPILAGGRGYEQYF.

This sequence joins TRBV5-4 and TRBJ1-2; 10 bases line up with TRBD1. The CDR3 covers 16 residues. V gave up 6 bases and J gave up 4 bases; unmatched junction bases: 12. Per the germline V gene, CDR1 is SGHNT and CDR2 is YYREEE (reference sequence). The chain's CDR3 is CASNRDRGVSAYGYTF. The CDR3 DNA follows: TGTGCCAGCAACCGGGACAGGGGAGTGTCGGCCTATGGCTACACCTTC. Variable domain in full (rest from reference TRBV5-4 and TRBJ1-2): ETGVTQSPTHLIKTRGQQVTLRCSSQSGHNTVSWYQQALGQGPQFIFQYYREEENGRGNFPPRFSGLQFPNYSSELNVNALELDDSALYLCASNRDRGVSAYGYTFGSGTRLTVV.

This clone was seen only once. The genes are TRBV29-1 and TRBJ2-1; D is ambiguous. From germline, CDR1 is SQVTM and CDR2 ANQGSEA. The V end lost 4 bases, the J end lost 7 bases, and 11 bases lay between the germline ends. The CDR3 extends over 12 amino acids. The CDR3 region has the DNA TGCAGCGTTGTAGCCCCAGCGAATGAGCAGTTCTTC. Protein product: CSVVAPANEQFF.

The chain joins TRBV6-5 to TRBJ2-1; 7 nucleotides align to TRBD2. The CDR3 contains 15 residues. Germline assignment: CDR1 MNHEY and CDR2 SVGAGI. The V gene end was trimmed by 4 bases and the J gene end by 4 bases; junction bases not matched to a gene: 7. CDR3 in DNA: TGTGCCAGCAGTTCTGAGAGCGGGGCTTACAATGAGCAGTTCTTC. It encodes CASSSESGAYNEQFF.

The chain joins TRBV2 to TRBJ1-5; perhaps TRBD1 as D (6 bases). V was cut by 7 bases and J by 0 bases, with 13 bases left in between. The CDR3 is 15 residues long. Germline V gene data show CDR1 as SNHLY and CDR2 as FYNNEI. Here the CDR3 reads CASNGQGISNQPQHF. The CDR3 bases are TGTGCCAGCAATGGGCAGGGGATTAGCAATCAGCCCCAGCATTTT.

CDR3 in amino acids: CASSYSGGLVYEQYF. CDR3 DNA: TGTGCCAGCAGTTACTCGGGGGGACTAGTCTACGAGCAGTACTTC. This sequence joins TRBV6-5 and TRBJ2-7; the match to TRBD2 covers 8 bases. Germline lookup yields CDR1 MNHEY and CDR2 SVGAGI. V dropped 0 bases and J dropped 3; count of bases not matched to a gene: 4. The CDR3 loop spans 15 amino acids.

The V call is TRBV24-1, the J call TRBJ1-1; D unclear. CDR1 KGHDR and CDR2 SFDVKD come from the germline V gene. The V and J ends lost 4 bases and 9 bases respectively, with 14 bases between them. The CDR3 has 13 amino acids. This CDR3 reads CATSDTTLTKAFF. The CDR3 DNA follows: TGTGCCACCAGTGACACGACCCTGACTAAAGCTTTCTTT.

This chain links TRBV28 with TRBJ1-3; the D is unclear. CDR3 length: 13 residues. In germline, CDR1 is MDHEN, CDR2 SYDVKM. Between the trimmed V and J ends, which lost 11 bases and 4 bases, there was a span of 15 bases. The CDR3 protein is CASRGSGGNTIYF. Here the CDR3 DNA reads TGTGCCTCTCGCGGATCGGGAGGAAACACCATATATTTT.

The chain recombines TRBV10-3 with TRBJ1-1; perhaps TRBD1 as D (6 bases). V shed 10 bases and J shed 0 bases, with 12 bases lying between them. Germline loops: CDR1 ENHRY, CDR2 SYGVKD. CDR3 length: 13 residues. CDR3 residues: CATNRALNTEAFF. The CDR3 DNA reads as TGTGCCACAAACAGGGCTTTGAACACTGAAGCTTTCTTT.

This chain connects TRBV27 to TRBJ2-7; no reliable D call. Deletions cut 2 bases from V and 3 bases from J, with 11 bases between. The CDR3 spans 14 residues. Germline V gene sequence: CDR1 MNHEY, CDR2 SMNVEV (reference sequence). CDR3: CASSLKQSNYEQYF. Here the CDR3 DNA reads TGTGCCAGCAGTTTAAAACAGTCGAACTACGAGCAGTACTTC.

The rearrangement links TRBV24-1 to TRBJ2-3; TRBD1 agrees at 7 bases. The CDR3 spans 15 residues. The V segment lost 2 bases and the J segment 3 bases; nucleotides outside the gene matches: 4. The germline CDR1 and CDR2 sequences are KGHDR and SFDVKD. The CDR3 spells CATSDSGQRTDTQYF. DNA for the CDR3: TGTGCCACCAGTGATTCGGGACAGCGGACAGATACGCAGTATTTT.

As regards this clone: Other nucleotide sequences from this sample produce the same CDR3. J is TRBJ2-7 and V is TRBV12-3 or TRBV12-4, with TRBD1 matching 8 bases. The CDR3 length is 13 residues. The junction had 4 bases not matched to a gene; V was cut back by 6 bases and J by 3 bases. This chain's CDR3 is CASSRDRRYEQYF. DNA of the CDR3: TGTGCCAGCAGCCGGGACAGGCGCTACGAGCAGTACTTC.

This chain links TRBV5-1 with TRBJ2-7; 11 positions agree with TRBD2. V was pared by 4 bases and J by 5 bases, with 14 bases of the junction left unmatched. This CDR3 comprises 17 residues. Germline CDR1 SGHRS, CDR2 YFSETQ. The CDR3 sequence: CASSPGQHSGRADEQYF. The DNA of the CDR3 is TGCGCCAGCAGCCCCGGACAACATAGCGGGAGGGCCGACGAGCAGTACTTC.